The T cell receptor (beta chain) described here comes from a study of OX40 agonist ivuxolimab in advanced cancers. The germline CDR1 and CDR2 sequences are SNHLY and FYNNEI. V was cut by 5 bases and J by 8 bases, with 11 bases left in between. This CDR3 has 12 residues. Sequenced by immunoSEQ multiplex PCR; TCRdb stores in-frame clones only, minus some. The data hold approximately 32,000 clones, with around nine tenths observed a single time. The chain recombines TRBV2 with TRBJ2-3; D ambiguous. This specimen consisted of CD4+ or CD8+ T cells sorted from blood, obtained in a trial of the OX40 agonist ivuxolimab. The receptor was derived from an adult with an advanced solid tumor such as melanoma, head and neck, liver or kidney cancer. In DNA form, the CDR3 reads TGTGCCAGCAGTAAGGACGCTCGTACGCAGTATTTT. Protein: CASSKDARTQYF. Using reference TRBV2 and TRBJ2-3 for the parts outside the CDR3, the full variable domain is EPEVTQTPSHQVTQMGQEVILRCVPISNHLYFYWYRQILGQKVEFLVSFYNNEISEKSEIFDDQFSVERPDGSNFTLKIRSTKLEDSAMYFCASSKDARTQYFGPGTRLTVL.